This T cell receptor beta chain is drawn from a study of blood T cells in healthy people across ages. A sample-barcoded 5' primer and a J-beta primer mix were used in a second PCR of roughly 7 to 11 cycles. Unique molecular identifiers of 12 random nucleotides labeled each cDNA. TCRdb itself ran the 5' RACE reads through MiXCR, one entry per CDR3 protein. The sample holds about 1.7 million distinct CDR3 sequences, 28% seen once. Overall study findings and caveats: Diversity was estimated from one million T cells, and these estimates were considered underestimates.

With regard to this clonotype: Its antigen is not identified.

The ends were cut back, 5 bases at V and 10 bases at J, with 16 bases in the middle. The CDR3 consists of 13 residues. Germline V lookup: CDR1 SGDLS, CDR2 YYNGEE. What was sequenced was blood. The rearrangement joins TRBV9 to TRBJ2-1; possibly TRBD2 for D (5 bases). The origin of this receptor is a woman aged 25 to 39 in good health. CDR3 residues: CASRENSVGEQFF. CDR3 coding DNA: TGTGCCAGCAGAGAAAATAGCGTTGGGGAGCAGTTCTTC.